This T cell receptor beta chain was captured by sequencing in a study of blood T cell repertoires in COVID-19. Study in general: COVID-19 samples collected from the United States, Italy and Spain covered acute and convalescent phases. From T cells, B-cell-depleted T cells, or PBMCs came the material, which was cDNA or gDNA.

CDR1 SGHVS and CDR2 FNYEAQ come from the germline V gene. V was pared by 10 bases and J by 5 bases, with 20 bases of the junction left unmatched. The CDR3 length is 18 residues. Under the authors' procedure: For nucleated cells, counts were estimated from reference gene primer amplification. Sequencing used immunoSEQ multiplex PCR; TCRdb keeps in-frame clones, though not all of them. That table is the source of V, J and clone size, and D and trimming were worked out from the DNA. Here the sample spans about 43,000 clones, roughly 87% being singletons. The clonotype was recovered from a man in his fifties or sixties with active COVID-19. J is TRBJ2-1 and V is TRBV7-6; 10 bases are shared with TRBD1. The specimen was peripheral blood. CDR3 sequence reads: CAIILLPRDRGRDNEQFF. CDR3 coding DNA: TGTGCCATCATCTTATTGCCCCGGGACAGGGGCCGGGACAATGAGCAGTTCTTC.